This T cell receptor (beta chain) stems from a study of Graves' ophthalmopathy and Graves' hyperthyroidism. Study-level findings and limits: Most expanded clonotypes from thyroid (those above 0.001 frequency) were also found in blood. A model built from 13 signatures distinguished ophthalmopathy from stable hyperthyroidism with roughly 85% sensitivity and approximately 81% specificity.

Comments on this clonotype: What it recognizes is unknown.

From RNA, the CDR3 regions of TCR beta chains were amplified and sequenced. HTBI-primed RT-PCR formed the first round, and a multiplex PCR formed the second. TCRdb reanalysed the multiplex PCR reads using MiXCR and keeps one entry per CDR3 protein. The data show some 750,000 distinct CDR3 sequences, 35% to 50% seen once. Ophthalmopathic donors had moderate-to-severe activity, CAS ≥3 and NOSPECS ≥4, with disease that had lasted under 3 months. The germline V and J ends were trimmed by 1 base and 2 bases, with 12 bases remaining between them. The germline V gene encodes CDR1 SGHDT and CDR2 YYEEEE. CDR3 length: 15 amino acids.

The sequencing input was peripheral blood. The V call is TRBV5-6, the J call TRBJ2-5; D is perhaps TRBD2 (6 bases). The TCR originated in an adult man with Graves' ophthalmopathy. The CDR3 nucleotides read TGTGCCAGCAGCTTGCAATGGCGGGAACAAGAGACCCAGTACTTC. Translated: CASSLQWREQETQYF.